The clone carrying this T cell receptor (beta chain) was counted only a few times. Sequenced by immunoSEQ multiplex PCR; TCRdb stores in-frame clones only, minus some. The sample holds some 200,000 clones; roughly 82% are singletons and the top ten take about an eighth. The data derive from a study of blood T cell repertoires in COVID-19. This CDR3 is 14 amino acids long. V lost 7 bases, J lost 2 bases, and 7 bases stayed unmatched. Germline V gene lookup returns CDR1 LGHNA and CDR2 YSLEER. Clinical history reported by participants formed the basis on which cohorts were assigned. Recovery among Cohort 3 donors was established by two negative PCRs, clearance, or symptom resolution.

The chain uses TRBV4-3 and TRBJ1-2; TRBD1 agrees at 7 bases. Sequenced: PBMCs or T cells enriched from blood (not recorded which). The clonotype comes from a man in his forties or fifties who had recovered from COVID-19. This chain's CDR3 is CASTPKTGNYGYTF. For the CDR3, the DNA is TGCGCCAGCACACCGAAGACAGGGAACTATGGCTACACCTTC.